This TCR beta chain was profiled in a study of blood T cell repertoires in COVID-19. As for the study in general: Samples of COVID-19 (acute and convalescent) were obtained from the United States, Italy and Spain. The analysed material was cDNA or gDNA that came from T cells, B-cell-depleted T cells, or PBMCs.

Trimming stripped 5 bases from V and 1 base from J, with 11 bases between. Germline V gives CDR1 LGHNA, CDR2 YNFKEQ. The length of the CDR3 is 14 residues. Source study methods: For nucleated cells, counts were estimated from reference gene primer amplification. The method was immunoSEQ multiplex PCR; TCRdb's version includes in-frame clones alone and lacks a portion of them. That table furnishes V, J and clone size, whereas the DNA furnished D and trimming. The sample lists over 20,000 clones, about 89% occurring once. The rearrangement links TRBV4-2 to TRBJ2-5; the D gene is possibly TRBD2 (6 bases). The sample consisted of peripheral blood. This receptor was identified in a man between 65 and 79 years old with active COVID-19. The CDR3 region has the DNA TGTGCCAGCAGCAAATCGACTAGCCAAGAGACCCAGTACTTC. Its protein is CASSKSTSQETQYF.